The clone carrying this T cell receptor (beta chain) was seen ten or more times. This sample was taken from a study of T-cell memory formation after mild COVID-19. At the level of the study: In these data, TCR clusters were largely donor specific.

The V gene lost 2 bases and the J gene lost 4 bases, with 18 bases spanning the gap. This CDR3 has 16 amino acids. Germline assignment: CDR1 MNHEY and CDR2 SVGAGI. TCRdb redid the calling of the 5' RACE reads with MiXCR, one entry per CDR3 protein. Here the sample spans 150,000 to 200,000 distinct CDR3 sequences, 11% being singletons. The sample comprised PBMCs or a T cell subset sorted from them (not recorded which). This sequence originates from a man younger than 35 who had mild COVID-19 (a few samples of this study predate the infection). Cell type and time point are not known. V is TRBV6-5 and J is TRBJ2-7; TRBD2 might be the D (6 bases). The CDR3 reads CASSYRGLGSGYEQYF. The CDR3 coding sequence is TGTGCCAGCAGTTACCGAGGTTTGGGGAGCGGGTACGAGCAGTACTTC.